Each of the 30 T cell receptor beta chains below was sequenced from the same sample in a study of blood T cells in healthy people across ages. Next came a second PCR, run for 7 to 11 cycles, which used a sample-barcoded 5' primer along with a J-beta primer mix. TCRdb itself ran the 5' RACE reads through MiXCR, one entry per CDR3 protein. The repertoire holds 1 million or so distinct CDR3 sequences, roughly 45% seen once, with approximately 17% in the top ten. Material for sequencing was blood. These receptors originate from an older woman in good health.

This rearrangement joins TRBV18 to TRBJ2-1, with 9 bases aligning to TRBD2. The J call may be incorrect, as the DNA end agrees better with TRBJ2-7. Per the germline V gene, CDR1 is KGHSH and CDR2 is LQKENI. The length of the CDR3 is 16 residues. The chain's CDR3 is CASSPMPSGTRREQYF. CDR3 bases: TGTGCCAGCTCACCAATGCCTAGCGGGACACGCCGTGAGCAGTACTTC.

This chain links TRBV7-9 with TRBJ2-1; TRBD2 matches at 8 bases. V dropped 3 bases and J dropped 8; count of bases not matched to a gene: 9. CDR3 size: 15 residues. Germline-derived CDR1 and CDR2 are SEHNR and FQNEAQ (reference sequence). The CDR3 sequence: CASSFPAGVVDEQFF. The CDR3 region has the DNA TGTGCCAGCAGCTTCCCAGCGGGAGTAGTCGATGAGCAGTTCTTC.

The V and J genes are TRBV12-3 or TRBV12-4 and TRBJ2-4; 11 positions agree with TRBD1. CDR3 length equals 15 residues. V shed 6 bases, J shed 4 bases, and the junction held 5 bases outside the gene matches. CDR3 amino acids: CASSRRDRGKNIQYF. The CDR3, as DNA: TGTGCCAGCAGCCGCCGGGACAGGGGGAAAAACATTCAGTACTTC.

The chain carries TRBV13 and TRBJ2-5; D is possibly TRBD1 (6 bases). TRBJ2-7 matches the DNA end more closely, so the J call is doubtful. Germline values: CDR1 PRHDT, CDR2 FYEKMQ (reference sequence). The CDR3 runs 19 residues. The CDR3 DNA sequence: TGTGCCAGCTCTCCGTCGGGTGACAGGCCTGACTGGGTGGGCCTCGAGCAGTACTTC. Translation: CASSPSGDRPDWVGLEQYF.

With regard to this clonotype: One base away lies a much larger clone, so this may be a sequencing read error. The V and J genes are TRBV29-1 and TRBJ1-2, with a tentative D call TRBD1 (6 bases). The V gene's germline CDR1 is SQVTM and CDR2 ANQGSEA. Trimming stripped 7 bases from V and 8 bases from J, with 23 bases between. The CDR3 is 14 residues long. The DNA of the CDR3 is TGCAGCGCCGAGGGACAATATATGATTCGGGGCTACACCTTC. It translates to CSAEGQYMIRGYTF.

Only a few counts were recorded for this clonotype. The J gene is TRBJ2-4, the V gene TRBV5-6, with D possibly TRBD2 on 6 matching bases. Germline CDR1 reads SGHDT; CDR2 reads YYEEEE. The CDR3 totals 15 residues. The V and J ends lost 0 bases and 4 bases respectively, with 11 bases between them. In nucleotides, the CDR3 is TGTGCCAGCAGCTTGGGAGGGAGGTCGAAAAACATTCAGTACTTC. This sequence encodes CASSLGGRSKNIQYF.

This clonotype occurred a few times. The chain uses TRBV15 and TRBJ2-1, with D uncertain. CDR1 and CDR2 (germline): LNHNV, YYDKDF (reference sequence). CDR3 size: 13 residues. V dropped 0 bases and J dropped 7 bases, with 7 bases sitting between them. The CDR3 bases are TGTGCCACCAGCAGAGAGTTCGGAAATGAGCAGTTCTTC. Protein product: CATSREFGNEQFF.

The chain employs TRBV5-1 and TRBJ2-1; D ambiguous. In germline, CDR1 is SGHRS, CDR2 YFSETQ. The CDR3 is 19 amino acids. V lost 1 base and J 2 bases, leaving 22 bases between the germline ends. The CDR3 coding sequence is TGCGCCAGCAGCTTGAGATTCCGGAACAAGCATGGGACCTACAATGAGCAGTTCTTC. Translating it yields CASSLRFRNKHGTYNEQFF.

V is TRBV7-3 and J is TRBJ2-3; 12 positions match TRBD2. CDR1 and CDR2 from the germline V gene are SGHTA and FQGTGA. V lost 6 bases to trimming and J lost 6 bases; unmatched junction nucleotides: 7. This CDR3 contains 15 residues. Here the CDR3 reads CASSVGLAGSDTQYF. CDR3 nucleotides: TGTGCCAGCAGTGTCGGACTAGCGGGATCTGATACGCAGTATTTT.

This clonotype was seen once. The chain is built from TRBV7-9 and TRBJ2-7; TRBD2 matches at 10 bases. This CDR3 is 13 amino acids long. Germline V gene lookup returns CDR1 SEHNR and CDR2 FQNEAQ (reference sequence). The V and J ends lost 10 bases and 4 bases, in that order; junction bases with no gene match: 7. The CDR3 bases are TGTGCCATAACCCGGACTAGCGGATACGAGCAGTACTTC. This translates into CAITRTSGYEQYF.

This chain joins TRBV20-1 and TRBJ2-7, with a tentative D call TRBD2 (6 bases). The germline V gene has CDR1 DFQATT and CDR2 SNEGSKA (reference sequence). The CDR3 length is 16 residues. Trimming removed 3 bases at V and 0 bases at J, with 18 bases between. The CDR3 nucleotides read TGCAGTGCTAGCGTTGGGGTTAGCGGAATCTCCTACGAGCAGTACTTC. Encoded protein: CSASVGVSGISYEQYF.

Only a few counts were recorded for this clonotype. The chain employs TRBV7-3 and TRBJ2-5; D is uncertain. Trimming cost V 5 bases and J 2 bases, with 21 bases left between them. Germline CDR1 and CDR2: SGHTA and FQGTGA. CDR3 size: 17 residues. The CDR3 is CASSIEPWSRRQETQYF. CDR3 sequence (DNA): TGTGCCAGCAGCATTGAGCCCTGGAGTCGCCGACAAGAGACCCAGTACTTC.

This clonotype has a handful of counts. The J gene is TRBJ2-1, the V gene TRBV11-1; 9 bases align to TRBD2. The CDR3 contains 18 residues. The germline CDR1 and CDR2 sequences are SGHAT and FQDESV (reference sequence). Unmatched junction bases numbered 17, after V lost 3 bases and J lost 8 bases. The CDR3 DNA follows: TGTGCCAGCAGCTTTCTGGGCTCGGGTAGCGGGAGAGACGATGAGCAGTTCTTC. Protein: CASSFLGSGSGRDDEQFF.

This rearrangement joins TRBV25-1 to TRBJ2-7, with D unclear. The CDR3 extends over 11 amino acids. Looked up from germline, CDR1 is MGHDK and CDR2 is SYGVNS. V lost 4 bases, J lost 6 bases, and 7 bases lay in between. CDR3 sequence: CASSVTSEQYF. In DNA form, the CDR3 reads TGTGCCAGCAGTGTTACCTCCGAGCAGTACTTC.

This clonotype was seen more than once but under ten times. V and J are TRBV29-1 and TRBJ2-7, with D maybe TRBD2 (5 bases). Germline CDR1 and CDR2: SQVTM and ANQGSEA. This CDR3 contains 12 residues. Trimming took 3 bases from V and 5 from J, leaving 11 bases between them. CDR3 region: CSVDVSGHEQYF. Written as DNA, the CDR3 is TGCAGCGTTGATGTAAGCGGCCACGAGCAGTACTTC.

The chain carries TRBV27 and TRBJ2-7, with D uncertain. CDR3 length: 15 residues. The germline V and J ends were trimmed by 5 bases and 5 bases, with 19 bases remaining between them. The germline V gene has CDR1 MNHEY and CDR2 SMNVEV (reference sequence). The CDR3 sequence is CASSRKAVLSDEQYF. The CDR3 DNA reads TGTGCCAGCAGTCGAAAGGCGGTCTTATCCGACGAGCAGTACTTC.

This chain uses TRBV5-1 with TRBJ1-1, with D perhaps TRBD1 (6 bases). The CDR3 runs to 19 residues. Per germline, CDR1 SGHRS and CDR2 YFSETQ. The V and J ends lost 0 bases and 1 base respectively, with 22 bases between them. The CDR3 DNA reads as TGCGCCAGCAGCTTGGGCCCGTCGGGGGTGGGGGCGGGGAACACTGAAGCTTTCTTT. Its translation is CASSLGPSGVGAGNTEAFF.

The V and J genes are TRBV20-1 and TRBJ2-7, with TRBD2 matching 11 bases. Germline CDR1 and CDR2: DFQATT and SNEGSKA (reference sequence). The CDR3 runs 15 residues. V lost 6 bases, J lost 0 bases, and 7 bases stayed unmatched. The CDR3 nucleotides are TGCAGTGCCATGAAAGGGACTAGCGGCTCCTACGAGCAGTACTTC. Its translation: CSAMKGTSGSYEQYF.

The table lists this clonotype with many counts. This chain joins TRBV9 and TRBJ2-1, with 10 bases that match TRBD2. With V trimmed by 0 bases and J by 9 bases, 3 bases remained unmatched. The CDR3 contains 14 residues. Germline values: CDR1 SGDLS, CDR2 YYNGEE. CDR3 in DNA: TGTGCCAGCAGCGTAGGGACTAGCGGCATTGAGCAGTTCTTC. Protein: CASSVGTSGIEQFF.

The V gene is TRBV7-9, the J gene TRBJ2-7, with TRBD2 matching 9 bases. From germline, CDR1 is SEHNR and CDR2 FQNEAQ (reference sequence). Trimming took 11 bases from V and 3 from J; bases not matched to a gene: 5. CDR3 length: 12 amino acids. For the CDR3, the DNA is TGTGCCTGGTCAGCGGGAGGCTACGAGCAGTACTTC. Amino acid sequence: CAWSAGGYEQYF. Filled out from reference TRBV7-9 and TRBJ2-7, the complete variable domain reads DTGVSQNPRHKITKRGQNVTFRCDPISEHNRLYWYRQTLGQGPEFLTYFQNEAQLEKSRLLSDRFSAERPKGSFSTLEIQRTEQGDSAMYLCAWSAGGYEQYFGPGTRLTVT.

This clonotype was seen repeatedly, ten times or more. J is TRBJ1-2 and V is TRBV3-1, with 11 bases identical to TRBD1. J lost 1 base, V lost 1 base, and 5 bases had no gene match. Germline CDR1 is LGHDT and CDR2 is YNNKEL (reference sequence). CDR3 length: 17 amino acids. The CDR3 bases are TGTGCCAGCAGCCAAGGGACAGGGGGCGCGAGTAACTATGGCTACACCTTC. Residues: CASSQGTGGASNYGYTF.

This chain joins TRBV24-1 and TRBJ2-4; TRBD2 matches at 11 bases. V lost 1 base and J lost 13; bases outside the gene matches: 14. CDR3 length: 17 amino acids. Germline loops: CDR1 KGHDR, CDR2 SFDVKD. The CDR3 sequence is CATSDLLAGDSINEQYF. CDR3 DNA sequence: TGTGCCACCAGTGATTTACTAGCGGGAGATTCTATAAATGAGCAGTACTTC.

This clonotype was seen only a few times. The chain is built from TRBV7-9 and TRBJ1-2; D gene uncertain. The CDR3 runs to 11 residues. CDR1 SEHNR and CDR2 FQNEAQ come from the germline V gene (reference sequence). V gave up 5 bases and J gave up 3 bases, with 4 bases separating them. The CDR3 DNA reads TGTGCCAGCAGCCCGGACTATGGCTACACCTTC. Translation: CASSPDYGYTF.

The V and J genes are TRBV11-2 and TRBJ2-4; D remains unclear. The V gene lost 5 bases and the J gene lost 5 bases, with 13 bases spanning the gap. Germline loops: CDR1 SGHAT, CDR2 FQNNGV. The CDR3 is 14 residues long. CDR3 sequence (DNA): TGTGCCAGCAGCGCAACCGAAGTTCAAAACATTCAGTACTTC. Translating it yields CASSATEVQNIQYF.

This clonotype was seen a few times. The CDR3 sequence: CATAPSGRGSDTQYF. CDR3 nucleotides: TGTGCCACCGCTCCTAGCGGGAGAGGTTCAGATACGCAGTATTTT. J is TRBJ2-3 and V is TRBV15, with TRBD2 identical over 10 bases. The V gene's germline CDR1 is LNHNV and CDR2 YYDKDF (reference sequence). J gave up 4 bases and V 8 bases, and 9 bases lay outside the gene matches. CDR3 length equals 15 residues.

V is TRBV27 and J is TRBJ2-3, with D possibly being TRBD1 or TRBD2 (5 bases each). The V end lost 6 bases, the J end lost 4 bases, and 17 bases lay between the germline ends. The CDR3 covers 15 residues. Germline V gene sequence: CDR1 MNHEY, CDR2 SMNVEV (reference sequence). This CDR3 reads CASRERGRKADTQYF. DNA for the CDR3: TGTGCCAGCAGAGAACGGGGCCGTAAGGCAGATACGCAGTATTTT.

This clonotype showed up just a few times. CDR3 sequence (DNA): TGTGCCAGCAGCCTTAGGAGGCAGTACTTC. Translating it yields CASSLRRQYF. This chain connects TRBV11-2 to TRBJ2-7; D call uncertain. V lost 5 bases and J 9 bases, leaving 8 bases between the germline ends. The CDR3 has 10 residues. CDR1 is SGHAT and CDR2 is FQNNGV in the germline V gene.

V and J are TRBV24-1 and TRBJ2-2, with a possible D match to TRBD1 (6 bases). Germline loops: CDR1 KGHDR, CDR2 SFDVKD. The CDR3 consists of 15 residues. V lost 5 bases and J lost 2, with 11 bases in between. CDR3 amino acids: CATSATGLNTGELFF. The DNA of the CDR3 is TGTGCCACCAGTGCGACAGGCCTTAACACCGGGGAGCTGTTTTTT.

In this sample, this clonotype turned up a few times. The chain employs TRBV5-6 and TRBJ2-6, with 12 bases aligning to TRBD1. The CDR3 spans 17 residues. Germline assignment: CDR1 SGHDT and CDR2 YYEEEE. The V segment lost 4 bases and the J segment 0 bases; nucleotides outside the gene matches: 2. Here the CDR3 reads CASSEGQGASGANVLTF. For the CDR3, the DNA is TGTGCCAGCAGCGAGGGACAGGGGGCCTCTGGGGCCAACGTCCTGACTTTC.

The genes are TRBV6-5 and TRBJ2-1; 7 positions agree with TRBD1. The CDR3 sequence is 15 residues long. From germline, CDR1 is MNHEY and CDR2 SVGAGI. V lost 6 bases, J lost 2 bases, and 7 bases stayed unmatched. The CDR3 DNA reads TGTGCCAGCAGCCCAACAGGGGCGCCCTACAATGAGCAGTTCTTC. Its protein is CASSPTGAPYNEQFF.